This T cell receptor beta chain originates from a study of cytomegalovirus exposure and HLA in healthy donors. This CDR3 spans 13 amino acids. The junction had 11 bases not matched to a gene; V was cut back by 7 bases and J by 6 bases. Germline V gives CDR1 SQVTM, CDR2 ANQGSEA. The PCR was carried out with 60 Vbeta primers and 13 Jbeta primers. The data were produced by immunoSEQ multiplex PCR, yet TCRdb's version contains in-frame clones alone and is incomplete. The sample includes 80,000 to 95,000 clones, around 78% of them seen just once. The chain uses TRBV29-1 and TRBJ2-7, with 8 bases identical to TRBD1. The specimen sequenced was PBMCs. The receptor was derived from a man between 18 and 29 years old in good health and CMV-seropositive. CDR3 residues: CSAEGQEGLEQYF. As DNA, the CDR3 is TGCAGCGCTGAGGGACAGGAAGGACTCGAGCAGTACTTC.